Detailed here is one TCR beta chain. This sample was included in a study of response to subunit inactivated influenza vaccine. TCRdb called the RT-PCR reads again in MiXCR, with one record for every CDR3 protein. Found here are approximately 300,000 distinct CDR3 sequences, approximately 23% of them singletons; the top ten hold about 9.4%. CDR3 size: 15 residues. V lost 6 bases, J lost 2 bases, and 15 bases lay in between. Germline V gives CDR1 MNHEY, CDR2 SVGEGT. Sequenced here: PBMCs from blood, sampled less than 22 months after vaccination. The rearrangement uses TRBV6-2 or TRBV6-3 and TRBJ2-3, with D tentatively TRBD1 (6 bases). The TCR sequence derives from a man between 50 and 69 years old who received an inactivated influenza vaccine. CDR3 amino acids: CASRTDSGVTDTQYF. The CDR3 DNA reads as TGTGCCAGCAGGACGGACAGCGGAGTCACAGATACGCAGTATTTT.